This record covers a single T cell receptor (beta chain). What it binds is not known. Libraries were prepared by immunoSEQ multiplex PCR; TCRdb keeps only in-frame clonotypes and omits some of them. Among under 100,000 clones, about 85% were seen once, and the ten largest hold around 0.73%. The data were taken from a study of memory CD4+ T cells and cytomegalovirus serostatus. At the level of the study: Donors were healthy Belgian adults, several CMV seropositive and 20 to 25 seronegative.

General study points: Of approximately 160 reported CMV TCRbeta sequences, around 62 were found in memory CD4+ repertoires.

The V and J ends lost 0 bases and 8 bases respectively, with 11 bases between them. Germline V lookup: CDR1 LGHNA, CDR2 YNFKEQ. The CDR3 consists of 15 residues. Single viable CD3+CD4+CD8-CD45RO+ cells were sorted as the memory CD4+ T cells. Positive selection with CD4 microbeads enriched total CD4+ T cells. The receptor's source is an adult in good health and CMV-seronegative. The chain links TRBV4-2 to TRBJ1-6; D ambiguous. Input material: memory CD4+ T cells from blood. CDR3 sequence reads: CASSQDQPGYSPLHF. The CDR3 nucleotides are TGTGCCAGCAGCCAAGATCAGCCGGGGTATTCACCCCTCCACTTT.